This T cell receptor beta chain stems from a study of cytomegalovirus exposure and HLA in healthy donors. The PCR was carried out with 60 Vbeta primers and 13 Jbeta primers. This table comes from immunoSEQ multiplex PCR, and its TCRdb copy is limited to in-frame clones, with some not included. The sample records about 88,000 clones, about 90% being singletons. Germline V CDR1 and CDR2: SGHTA, FQGNSA. The CDR3 contains 15 residues. Trimming took off 4 bases at V and 2 bases at J, with 15 bases between the two ends. The chain recombines TRBV7-2 with TRBJ2-7, with D possibly being TRBD2 (6 bases). The sequenced sample consisted of PBMCs. The source of this sequence is a man aged 18 to 29 in good health and CMV-seronegative. CDR3 region: CASSSGERATYEQYF. DNA for the CDR3: TGTGCCAGCAGCTCGGGGGAGCGGGCTACCTACGAGCAGTACTTC.